Listed below are T cell receptor beta chains from one sample, sequenced in a study of T cell responses to AZD1222 COVID-19 vaccine. Sequencing used immunoSEQ multiplex PCR; TCRdb keeps in-frame clones, though not all of them. This table has under 110,000 clones, around 84% appearing once. Source: peripheral blood, taken on day 0 of AZD1222 vaccination. The source of these receptors is an adult in good health. Each CDR3 is given with its conserved first and last residue. The D gene is left open where the match is weak. Not all rows give a size; the values are once, few, many and, for expanded clones, a class.

j_gene: TRBJ2-6
abundance: once
v_gene: TRBV19
d_gene: TRBD1
CDR3aa: CASSTLRDRGHSGANVLTF
CDR3nt: TGTGCCAGTAGTACGCTCCGGGACAGGGGACACTCTGGGGCCAACGTCCTGACTTTC

j_gene: TRBJ2-2
abundance: -
v_gene: TRBV16
d_gene: -
CDR3aa: CASSPAEGTETGELFF
CDR3nt: TGTGCCAGCAGCCCCGCGGAGGGGACAGAAACCGGGGAGCTGTTTTTT

j_gene: TRBJ2-3
abundance: few
v_gene: TRBV13
d_gene: -
CDR3aa: CASSLGDKYTDTQYF
CDR3nt: TGTGCCAGCAGCTTGGGGGACAAATACACAGATACGCAGTATTTT

j_gene: TRBJ1-1
abundance: once
v_gene: TRBV6-6
d_gene: -
CDR3aa: CASSYVGGAGTEAFF
CDR3nt: TGTGCCAGCAGTTACGTCGGGGGCGCTGGCACTGAAGCTTTCTTT

j_gene: TRBJ1-3
abundance: -
v_gene: TRBV7-2
d_gene: -
CDR3aa: CASSLAPRSSGNTIYF
CDR3nt: TGTGCCAGCAGCTTAGCCCCCCGGAGCTCTGGAAACACCATATATTTT

j_gene: TRBJ1-6
abundance: many
v_gene: TRBV7-8
d_gene: -
CDR3aa: CASSSRGPLTASYNSPLHF
CDR3nt: TGTGCCAGCAGCTCCCGGGGGCCCCTAACGGCCTCCTATAATTCACCCCTCCACTTT

j_gene: TRBJ1-5
abundance: -
v_gene: TRBV4-1
d_gene: TRBD1
CDR3aa: CASSLRGSEPQHF
CDR3nt: TGCGCCAGCAGCCTCAGGGGGAGTGAACCCCAGCATTTT

j_gene: TRBJ2-1
abundance: -
v_gene: TRBV7-2
d_gene: TRBD2
CDR3aa: CASSFFLAGGLSNEQFF
CDR3nt: TGTGCCAGCAGCTTTTTTCTAGCGGGAGGGCTGAGCAATGAGCAGTTCTTC

j_gene: TRBJ2-1
abundance: -
v_gene: TRBV7-2
d_gene: -
CDR3aa: CASSTDSVSYNEQFF
CDR3nt: TGTGCCAGCAGCACTGACAGCGTATCCTACAATGAGCAGTTCTTC

j_gene: TRBJ1-1
abundance: once
v_gene: TRBV14
d_gene: -
CDR3aa: CASSQEGSNNPNTEAFF
CDR3nt: TGTGCCAGCAGCCAGGAAGGCAGTAACAATCCGAACACTGAAGCTTTCTTT

j_gene: TRBJ2-2
abundance: -
v_gene: TRBV6-5
d_gene: TRBD2
CDR3aa: CASSYSTSWGGGELFF
CDR3nt: TGTGCCAGCAGTTACTCGACTTCTTGGGGGGGCGGGGAGCTGTTTTTT

j_gene: TRBJ2-1
abundance: -
v_gene: TRBV11-3
d_gene: -
CDR3aa: CASSLDTRGEQFF
CDR3nt: TGTGCCAGCAGCTTAGATACTAGGGGTGAGCAGTTCTTC

j_gene: TRBJ1-2
abundance: -
v_gene: TRBV7-2
d_gene: TRBD1
CDR3aa: CASSPRGPSNYGYTF
CDR3nt: TGTGCCAGCAGCCCCAGGGGGCCATCTAACTATGGCTACACCTTC

j_gene: TRBJ2-7
abundance: -
v_gene: TRBV7-2
d_gene: TRBD1
CDR3aa: CASSLGRQGRESEQYF
CDR3nt: TGTGCCAGCAGCTTGGGGAGACAGGGTAGAGAATCCGAGCAGTACTTC

j_gene: TRBJ2-1
abundance: -
v_gene: TRBV7-9
d_gene: TRBD2
CDR3aa: CASSLSSGYNEQFF
CDR3nt: TGTGCCAGCAGCTTGAGTAGCGGGTACAATGAGCAGTTCTTC

j_gene: TRBJ2-3
abundance: -
v_gene: TRBV19
d_gene: -
CDR3aa: CASKFNSYTDTQYF
CDR3nt: TGTGCCAGTAAATTCAATAGCTACACAGATACGCAGTATTTT

j_gene: TRBJ1-1
abundance: -
v_gene: TRBV6-2/TRBV6-3
d_gene: -
CDR3aa: CASSYSTNTEAFF
CDR3nt: TGTGCCAGCAGTTACAGTACGAACACTGAAGCTTTCTTT